A single sample gave rise to the 10 T cell receptor beta chains below, sequenced in a study of blood T cell repertoires in COVID-19 (dated by TCRdb to 2018 to 2021). Library preparation used the immunoSEQ multiplex PCR assay. TCRdb took this table from immuneACCESS and kept in-frame rearrangements with V and J called. Such tables lack part of the clones; where checked against another copy, unresolved V genes explain under half of the gap, and the rest is unexplained. This sample lists approximately 270,000 clones; almost 90% were detected once. Around 1.5% of the sample is in the top ten clones. The sequenced sample was peripheral blood. The receptors come from a man older than 75 with acute or convalescent COVID-19.

The V call is TRBV27, the J call TRBJ2-1; 9 bases agree with TRBD2. V lost 5 bases to trimming and J lost 5 bases; unmatched junction nucleotides: 10. Germline V gene sequence: CDR1 MNHEY, CDR2 SMNVEV (reference sequence). The CDR3 has 16 amino acids. The CDR3 protein is CASSPLAGLSNNEQFF. CDR3 bases: TGTGCCAGCAGTCCCCTAGCGGGACTTAGTAACAATGAGCAGTTCTTC.

This chain connects TRBV19 to TRBJ1-1, with a possible D match to TRBD1 (6 bases). Looked up from germline, CDR1 is LNHDA and CDR2 is SQIVND (reference sequence). This CDR3 is 13 amino acids long. Trimming shortened V by 3 bases and J by 5 bases, and 10 bases separated the two germline ends. In DNA, the CDR3 is TGTGCCAGTAGTATTTCTACAGGGACTGAAGCTTTCTTT. Translated: CASSISTGTEAFF. Filled out from reference TRBV19 and TRBJ1-1, the complete variable domain reads DGGITQSPKYLFRKEGQNVTLSCEQNLNHDAMYWYRQDPGQGLRLIYYSQIVNDFQKGDIAEGYSVSREKKESFPLTVTSAQKNPTAFYLCASSISTGTEAFFGQGTRLTVV.

This chain joins TRBV6-6 and TRBJ2-5, with D possibly TRBD1 on 5 matching bases. Germline values: CDR1 MNHNY, CDR2 SVGAGI (reference sequence). The ends were cut back, 6 bases at V and 1 base at J, with 12 bases in the middle. The CDR3 has 14 amino acids. Written as DNA, the CDR3 is TGTGCCAGCAGCCCCATCCAGGGCCAAGAGACCCAGTACTTC. It yields the protein CASSPIQGQETQYF.

The rearrangement uses TRBV29-1 and TRBJ1-2; a possible D gene is TRBD1 (6 bases). The germline V gene encodes CDR1 SQVTM and CDR2 ANQGSEA. The V end lost 3 bases, the J end lost 6 bases, and 11 bases lay between the germline ends. The CDR3 length is 12 residues. The CDR3 sequence: CSVETGRNGYTF. The CDR3 DNA follows: TGCAGCGTTGAGACAGGAAGAAATGGCTACACCTTC. The variable domain in full, completed from reference TRBV29-1 and TRBJ1-2, reads SAVISQKPSRDICQRGTSLTIQCQVDSQVTMMFWYRQQPGQSLTLIATANQGSEATYESGFVIDKFPISRPNLTFSTLTVSNMSPEDSSIYLCSVETGRNGYTFGSGTRLTVV.

The rearrangement uses TRBV24-1 and TRBJ1-1; D may be TRBD1 (6 bases). This CDR3 spans 18 amino acids. V lost 3 bases, J lost 5 bases, and 24 bases lay in between. The germline V gene encodes CDR1 KGHDR and CDR2 SFDVKD. The CDR3 nucleotides read TGTGCCACCAGTGATGTCTACACAGGGCTCCCCTATAGGACTGAAGCTTTCTTT. Translated, it gives CATSDVYTGLPYRTEAFF.

The rearrangement uses TRBV3-1 (or the pseudogene TRBV3-2) and TRBJ2-6; D is ambiguous. The germline CDR1 and CDR2 sequences are LGHDT and YNNKEL (reference sequence). V was pared by 1 base and J by 0 bases, with 16 bases between. The length of the CDR3 is 19 residues. The CDR3 region is CASSQGMARQSSGANVLTF. The CDR3 nucleotides read TGTGCCAGCAGCCAAGGGATGGCCAGACAAAGCTCTGGGGCCAACGTCCTGACTTTC.

V usage is TRBV7-3 and J usage is TRBJ1-6; TRBD1 agrees at 7 bases. Trimming cost V 5 bases and J 5 bases; bases outside gene matches: 3. CDR3 length: 14 amino acids. Per germline, CDR1 SGHTA and CDR2 FQGTGA. Here the CDR3 reads CASSLGTDNSPLHF. CDR3 sequence (DNA): TGTGCCAGCAGCCTCGGGACAGATAATTCACCCCTCCACTTT. Drawing the rest from reference TRBV7-3 and TRBJ1-6, the complete variable domain is GAGVSQTPSNKVTEKGKYVELRCDPISGHTALYWYRQSLGQGPEFLIYFQGTGAADDSGLPNDRFFAVRPEGSVSTLKIQRTERGDSAVYLCASSLGTDNSPLHFGNGTRLTVT.

The chain joins TRBV11-2 to TRBJ1-1, with 8 bases fitting TRBD1. Germline values: CDR1 SGHAT, CDR2 FQNNGV. V lost 3 bases, J lost 1 base, and 4 bases stayed unmatched. The CDR3 extends over 15 amino acids. DNA for the CDR3: TGTGCCAGCAGCTTTGACAGGGGCCGGAACACTGAAGCTTTCTTT. Encoded protein: CASSFDRGRNTEAFF.

This chain links TRBV10-3 with TRBJ1-1; the match to TRBD1 covers 7 bases. Germline assignment: CDR1 ENHRY and CDR2 SYGVKD. The J segment lost 7 bases and the V segment lost 3 bases, leaving 2 bases of the junction unmatched. The CDR3 sequence is 12 residues long. CDR3 bases: TGTGCCATCAGTGATCGACAGGGTGAAGCTTTCTTT. Protein sequence: CAISDRQGEAFF.

The V call is TRBV5-1, the J call TRBJ2-2; 8 nucleotides match TRBD1. This CDR3 region has 14 residues. Germline V gene sequence: CDR1 SGHRS, CDR2 YFSETQ. Germline trimming cut 2 bases from V and 10 bases from J; bases unmatched to any gene: 7. DNA of the CDR3: TGCGCCAGCAGCTTACCGACAGGGGCCGAGGAGCTGTTTTTT. It yields the protein CASSLPTGAEELFF.